This T cell receptor (beta chain) is drawn from a study of T-cell reconstitution after alpha-beta-depleted transplantation in children. General study points: Where alpha-beta T cells came from about two months after transplant was reportedly several hundred expanded graft clones. The main origin of T-cell counts and diversity one year after transplant was newly produced T cells.

This sample's TCRbeta library carried unique molecular identifier barcodes. TCRdb used MiXCR to reprocess the PCR reads, holding one entry per CDR3 protein. The sample consists of hundreds of thousands of distinct CDR3 sequences, roughly a quarter of them appearing once. V shed 6 bases and J 6 bases; nucleotides not matched to a gene: 14. This CDR3 region has 15 residues. The germline CDR1 and CDR2 sequences are MDHEN and SYDVKM. This clonotype was recorded only once. Its antigen is not identified. The source was PBMCs, collected before TCRalphabeta/CD19-depleted stem cell transplant. This TCR derives from a girl between 2 and 10 years old with Fanconi anemia, due to receive a stem cell transplant. The chain couples TRBV28 to TRBJ2-7; 7 positions agree with TRBD1. CDR3 in amino acids: CASRTTGQYTGEQYF. CDR3 nucleotides: TGTGCCAGCAGAACTACGGGACAGTATACGGGCGAGCAGTACTTC. Complete variable domain (other parts from reference TRBV28 and TRBJ2-7): DVKVTQSSRYLVKRTGEKVFLECVQDMDHENMFWYRQDPGLGLRLIYFSYDVKMKEKGDIPEGYSVSREKKERFSLILESASTNQTSMYLCASRTTGQYTGEQYFGPGTRLTVT.